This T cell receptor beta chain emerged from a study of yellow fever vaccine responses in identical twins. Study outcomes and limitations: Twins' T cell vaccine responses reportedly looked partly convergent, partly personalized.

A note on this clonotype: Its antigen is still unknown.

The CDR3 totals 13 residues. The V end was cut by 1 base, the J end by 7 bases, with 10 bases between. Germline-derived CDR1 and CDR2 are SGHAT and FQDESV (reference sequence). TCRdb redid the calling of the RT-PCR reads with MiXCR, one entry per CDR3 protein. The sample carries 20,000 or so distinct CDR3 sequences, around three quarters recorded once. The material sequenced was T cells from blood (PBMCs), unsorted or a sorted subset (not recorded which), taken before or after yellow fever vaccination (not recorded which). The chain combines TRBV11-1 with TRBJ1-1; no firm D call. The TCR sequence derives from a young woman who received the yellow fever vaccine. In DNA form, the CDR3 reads TGTGCCAGCAGCTTAGGTTTGTGGAATGAAGCTTTCTTT. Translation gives CASSLGLWNEAFF.